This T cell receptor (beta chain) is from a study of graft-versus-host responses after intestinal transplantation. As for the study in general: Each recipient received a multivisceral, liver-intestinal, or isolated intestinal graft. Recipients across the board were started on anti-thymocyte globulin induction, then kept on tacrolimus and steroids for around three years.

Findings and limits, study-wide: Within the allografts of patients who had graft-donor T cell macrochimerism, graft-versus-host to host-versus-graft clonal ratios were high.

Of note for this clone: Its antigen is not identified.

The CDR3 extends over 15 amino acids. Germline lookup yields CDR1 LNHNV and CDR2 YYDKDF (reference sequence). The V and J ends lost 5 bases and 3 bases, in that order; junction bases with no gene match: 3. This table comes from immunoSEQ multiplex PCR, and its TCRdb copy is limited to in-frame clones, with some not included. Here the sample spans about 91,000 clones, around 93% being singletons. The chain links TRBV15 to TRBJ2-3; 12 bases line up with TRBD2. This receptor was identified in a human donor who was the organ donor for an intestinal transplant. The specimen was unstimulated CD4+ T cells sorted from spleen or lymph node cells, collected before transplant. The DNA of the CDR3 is TGTGCCACCAGCGGACTAGCGGGGTCAACAGATACGCAGTATTTT. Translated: CATSGLAGSTDTQYF.